This TCR beta chain was identified during a study of early T cells in non-severe SARS-CoV-2 infection (dated by TCRdb to the early 2020s). For context, the study as a whole: Because TCR sequencing relied on bulk RNA taken from unsorted whole blood, pairing of alpha and beta chains was not possible.

V lost 5 bases and J lost 1 base; the stretch between them is 11 bases long. From the germline V gene, CDR1 is SGHTA and CDR2 is FQGNSA. Reading from cysteine to phenylalanine, the CDR3 counts 14 amino acids. Of all the DNA, just the CDR3 is kept, 42 bases in frame from base 1. Of note for this clonotype: Its cognate antigen has yet to be identified. Base-call qualities are not available, and no considerably larger clone is one nucleotide away.

The study at large found these results: Matching against VDJdb was skewed toward anti-spike CD8 responses, likely underestimated virus-specific expansions, and missed private and CD4 specificities.

This was a case-control study nested in a cohort of healthcare workers in London, UK, who had nasopharyngeal swab PCR tests and blood samples taken every week. Between 23 and 31 March 2020, the week of the UK lockdown, healthcare workers were enrolled and then followed up weekly for as long as 16 weeks. Libraries were made using 5' RACE. These reads were obtained on a NextSeq 500. Unique molecular identifiers were attached to individual cDNA molecules in the TCR library protocol so that sequencing error and PCR bias could be corrected. Both TCR alpha and beta chains were sequenced, and tight co-correlation was observed between alpha and beta sequence abundances in each sample. In the authors' own workflow: V gene, J gene and CDR3 annotation of TCR sequences was performed with Decombinator V4. Expanded TCRs were defined as changing significantly between any two time points under a Poisson model with p below 0.0001. TCR abundances were normalised to the total number of TCRs sequenced per sample and were expressed as counts per million. MAIT TCRs were defined by TRAV1-2 paired with TRAJ12, TRAJ20 or TRAJ33, and iNKT TCRs by TRAV10 paired with TRAJ18. VDJdb, accessed 1 November 2021, was searched for CMV, EBV and SARS-CoV-2 annotated TCRs, excluding TCRs annotated for multiple antigens. TCRdb ran its own pipeline on the public reads, namely fastp trimming at Q25 and MiXCR clone calling, and kept in-frame beta chains. One record per CDR3 amino acid sequence lists the most common genes and DNA. Clone size and V and J calls follow TCRdb, not the original study. For this sample the table gives 100,000 to 130,000 distinct CDR3 sequences, of which 9.5% to 13% were detected only once. The ten largest clones capture 3% to 3.5% of the sample.

The chain employs TRBV7-2 and TRBJ2-5; TRBD1 might be the D gene, on 5 matching bases. The source material was whole blood. This TCR came from an adult who was a healthcare worker with PCR-confirmed SARS-CoV-2 infection or an uninfected control (not recorded which). The CDR3 protein sequence reads: CASSPRTTQETQYF. The DNA sequence is given as TGTGCCAGCAGCCCTCGGACAACCCAAGAGACCCAGTACTTC.